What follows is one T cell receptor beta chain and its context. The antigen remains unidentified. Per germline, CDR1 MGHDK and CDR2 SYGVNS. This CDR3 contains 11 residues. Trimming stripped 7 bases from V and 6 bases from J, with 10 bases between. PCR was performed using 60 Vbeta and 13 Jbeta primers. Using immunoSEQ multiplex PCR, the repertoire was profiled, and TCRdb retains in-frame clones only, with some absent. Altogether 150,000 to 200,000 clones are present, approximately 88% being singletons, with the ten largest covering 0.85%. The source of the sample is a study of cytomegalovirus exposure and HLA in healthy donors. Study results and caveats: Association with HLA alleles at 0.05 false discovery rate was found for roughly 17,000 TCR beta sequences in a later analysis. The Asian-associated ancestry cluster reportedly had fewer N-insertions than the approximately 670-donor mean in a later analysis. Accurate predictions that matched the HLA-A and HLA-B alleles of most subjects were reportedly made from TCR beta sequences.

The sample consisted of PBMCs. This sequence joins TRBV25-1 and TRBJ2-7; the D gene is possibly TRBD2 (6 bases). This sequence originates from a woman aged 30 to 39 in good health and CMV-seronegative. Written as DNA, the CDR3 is TGTGCCAGCACCCCGGGGGTCGAGCAGTACTTC. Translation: CASTPGVEQYF.